This is a list of T cell receptor beta chains from one sample in a study of control samples from healthy donors and cancer patients. Generated by immunoSEQ multiplex PCR, the TCRdb table keeps only in-frame clones and is missing some. The sample contains around 110,000 clones, about 93% of which appear only once. The sample comprised blood. The origin of the receptors is a man aged 25-45 years in good health. Both conserved end residues are part of each CDR3. A D gene is named only where the DNA matches it firmly. The listing skips clone size in some rows; elsewhere it reads once, few, many or a size class.

>.|TRBV3-1/TRBV3-2|.|TRBJ1-6
CASSQDIRGGSYNSPLHF
TGTGCCAGCAGCCAAGATATTAGGGGGGGCTCCTATAATTCACCCCTCCACTTT
>.|TRBV28|.|TRBJ1-4
CASSFAPDNEKLFF
TGTGCCAGCAGTTTTGCTCCAGATAATGAAAAACTGTTTTTT
>.|TRBV7-7|TRBD1|TRBJ1-1
CASSLWTGANTEAFF
TGTGCCAGCAGCTTATGGACAGGGGCCAACACTGAAGCTTTCTTT
>.|TRBV18|TRBD2|TRBJ2-7
CASSPPGGGSYEQYF
TGTGCCAGCTCACCACCGGGGGGGGGCTCCTACGAGCAGTACTTC
>.|TRBV5-6|.|TRBJ1-3
CASSHLQGTGNTIYF
TGTGCCAGCAGCCACTTACAGGGAACAGGAAACACCATATATTTT
>once|TRBV7-3|TRBD2|TRBJ2-2
CASATSGGARELFF
TGTGCCAGCGCGACTAGCGGGGGGGCCAGGGAGCTGTTTTTT
>.|TRBV7-8|TRBD1|TRBJ1-6
CASSRESGQYNSPLHF
TGTGCCAGCAGCCGAGAGTCGGGACAGTATAATTCACCCCTCCACTTT
>.|TRBV6-2/TRBV6-3|TRBD1|TRBJ2-1
CASSRDRTYNEQFF
TGTGCCAGCAGCCGGGACAGGACCTACAATGAGCAGTTCTTC
>.|TRBV14|TRBD1|TRBJ2-2
CASSQWGQGFGELFF
TGTGCCAGCAGCCAATGGGGACAGGGGTTCGGGGAGCTGTTTTTT
>.|TRBV28|TRBD2|TRBJ2-3
CASSWTSGADTQYF
TGTGCCAGCAGTTGGACTAGCGGAGCAGATACGCAGTATTTT
>.|TRBV14|.|TRBJ1-6
CASSQARTAHVSGTFSYNSPLHF
TGTGCCAGCAGCCAAGCCAGGACAGCCCATGTGTCCGGCACTTTCTCCTATAATTCACCCCTCCACTTT
>once|TRBV6-6|.|TRBJ2-3
CARGFNQRLSTDTQYF
TGTGCCAGGGGGTTCAACCAGCGCCTTAGCACAGATACGCAGTATTTT
>.|TRBV6-1|.|TRBJ2-7
CASSEARRRARPYEQYF
TGTGCCAGCAGTGAAGCGAGGCGGCGAGCCCGACCCTACGAGCAGTACTTC
>.|TRBV3-1/TRBV3-2|.|TRBJ1-3
CASSQASNTIYF
TGTGCCAGCAGCCAAGCTTCGAACACCATATATTTT
>.|TRBV28|.|TRBJ1-3
CASTVGGAGNTIYF
TGTGCCAGCACCGTCGGGGGAGCTGGAAACACCATATATTTT